This T cell receptor beta chain was recovered during a study of cytomegalovirus exposure and HLA in healthy donors. Study information: The 500 to 750 first-cohort repertoires and the 95 to 150 validation repertoires shared the same platform, a later analysis reported. Study-wide results and caveats: Through in vitro validation, three CMV-associated chains were shown to be specific for CMV antigens.

Only in-frame clones appear in the TCRdb table, and some are missing; sequencing was by immunoSEQ multiplex PCR. Among some 250,000 clones listed, 90% were seen once. Points on this clone: Its antigen is currently unknown.

The CDR3 has 19 residues. V shed 4 bases, J shed 0 bases, and the junction held 12 bases outside the gene matches. CDR1 and CDR2 (germline): MGHRA, YSYEKL. The sequenced material came from PBMCs. The TCR comes from a woman aged 18 to 35 in good health and CMV-seronegative. The chain couples TRBV4-1 to TRBJ2-6; 7 bases agree with TRBD2. CDR3 in amino acids: CASSPSGQGGASGANVLTF. CDR3 DNA sequence: TGCGCCAGCAGCCCTTCAGGGCAGGGAGGGGCCTCTGGGGCCAACGTCCTGACTTTC.